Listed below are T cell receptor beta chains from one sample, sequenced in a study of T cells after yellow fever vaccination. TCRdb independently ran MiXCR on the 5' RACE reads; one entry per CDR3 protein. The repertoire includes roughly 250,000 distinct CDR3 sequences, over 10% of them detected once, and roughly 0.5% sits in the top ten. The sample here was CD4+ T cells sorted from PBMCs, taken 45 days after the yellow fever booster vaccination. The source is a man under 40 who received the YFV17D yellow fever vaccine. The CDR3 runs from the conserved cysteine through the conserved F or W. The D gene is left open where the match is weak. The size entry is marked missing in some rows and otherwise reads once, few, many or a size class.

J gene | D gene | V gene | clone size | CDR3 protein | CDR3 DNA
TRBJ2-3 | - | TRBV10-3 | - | CALSDNTDTQYF | TGTGCCTTGTCGGACAACACAGATACGCAGTATTTT
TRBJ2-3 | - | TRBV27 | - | CASSLIGVGSLSTDTQYF | TGTGCCAGCAGTTTAATCGGTGTGGGGAGCCTTAGCACAGATACGCAGTATTTT
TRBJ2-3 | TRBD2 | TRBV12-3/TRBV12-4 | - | CASSPEVAGSTDTQYF | TGTGCCAGCAGTCCCGAGGTAGCGGGTAGCACAGATACGCAGTATTTT
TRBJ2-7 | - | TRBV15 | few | CATSRDLEAEQYF | TGTGCCACCAGCAGAGATTTAGAGGCCGAGCAGTACTTC
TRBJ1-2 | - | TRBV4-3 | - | CASSRVDGSNYGYTF | TGCGCCAGCAGCCGGGTCGACGGATCAAACTATGGCTACACCTTC
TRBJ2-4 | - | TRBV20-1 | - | CSARDVMSGRAKNIQYF | TGCAGTGCTAGAGATGTAATGAGCGGGCGGGCCAAAAACATTCAGTACTTC
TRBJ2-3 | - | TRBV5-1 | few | CASSSGGPDTQYF | TGCGCCAGCAGCTCGGGCGGTCCCGATACGCAGTATTTT
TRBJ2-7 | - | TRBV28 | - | CASSSAGTTPYEQYF | TGTGCCAGCAGTTCCGCCGGGACAACGCCTTACGAGCAGTACTTC
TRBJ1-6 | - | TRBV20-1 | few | CSARDPRQVGSPLHF | TGCAGTGCTAGAGACCCACGACAGGTCGGTTCACCCCTCCACTTT
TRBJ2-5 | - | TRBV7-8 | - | CASASVPETQYF | TGTGCCAGCGCTTCTGTTCCAGAGACCCAGTACTTC
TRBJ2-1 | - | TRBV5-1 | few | CASSRSRLTSSYNEQFF | TGCGCCAGCAGCAGATCAAGACTCACGAGCTCCTACAATGAGCAGTTCTTC